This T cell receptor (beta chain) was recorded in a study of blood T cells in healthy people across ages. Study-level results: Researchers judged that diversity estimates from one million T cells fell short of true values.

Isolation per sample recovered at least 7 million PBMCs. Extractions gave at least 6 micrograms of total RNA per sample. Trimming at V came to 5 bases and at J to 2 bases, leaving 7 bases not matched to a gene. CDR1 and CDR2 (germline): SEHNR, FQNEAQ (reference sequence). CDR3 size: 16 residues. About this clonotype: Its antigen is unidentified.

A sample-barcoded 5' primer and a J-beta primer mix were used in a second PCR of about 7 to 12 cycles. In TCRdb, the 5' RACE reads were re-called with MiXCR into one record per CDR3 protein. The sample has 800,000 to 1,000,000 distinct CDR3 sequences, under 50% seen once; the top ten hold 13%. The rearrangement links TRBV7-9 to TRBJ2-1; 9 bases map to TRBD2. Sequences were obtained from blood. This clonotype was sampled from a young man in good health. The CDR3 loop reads CASSPRRGGAYNEQFF. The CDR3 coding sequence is TGTGCCAGCAGCCCTCGTCGCGGGGGGGCCTACAATGAGCAGTTCTTC.